This T cell receptor (beta chain) was retrieved from a study of T-cell reconstitution after alpha-beta-depleted transplantation in children. This CDR3 region has 17 residues. Germline V gene data show CDR1 as MDHEN and CDR2 as SYDVKM. V dropped 4 bases and J dropped 8; count of bases not matched to a gene: 13. Preparation of the TCRbeta library was carried out with unique molecular identifiers. Via MiXCR, TCRdb re-called the PCR reads, giving one row per CDR3 protein. The sample holds roughly 500,000 distinct CDR3 sequences, roughly 10% seen once. The clonotype originates from a child aged 2-9 years with inherited bone marrow failure, due to receive a stem cell transplant. This sample comprised PBMCs, obtained before TCRalphabeta/CD19-depleted stem cell transplant. The rearrangement uses TRBV28 and TRBJ2-2; 10 positions agree with TRBD2. CDR3 nucleotides: TGTGCCAGCAGTTCTCCGGGACTAGCGTACAGGATAGGGGAGCTGTTTTTT. This codes for CASSSPGLAYRIGELFF.